This T cell receptor (beta chain) was captured in a study of T-cell reconstitution after alpha-beta-depleted transplantation in children. V was cut by 4 bases and J by 5 bases, with 12 bases left in between. CDR1 and CDR2 from the germline V gene are SGHRS and YFSETQ. CDR3 length: 13 amino acids. Unique molecular identifiers were used in preparing the TCRbeta library. TCRdb itself ran the PCR reads through MiXCR, one entry per CDR3 protein. This table holds about 420,000 distinct CDR3 sequences, about 17% found once. This specimen consisted of PBMCs, mostly from graft donor cells, obtained 360 days after TCRalphabeta/CD19-depleted stem cell transplant. This rearrangement joins TRBV5-1 to TRBJ1-1; no clear D gene. The receptor's source is a boy less than two years old who had a stem cell transplant for Wiskott-Aldrich syndrome, so the T cells may come from the graft donor. CDR3: CASSPREGTEAFF. CDR3 nucleotide sequence: TGCGCCAGCAGCCCGAGAGAGGGAACTGAAGCTTTCTTT.